This section outlines one T cell receptor beta chain sequence together with its context. This CDR3 contains 15 residues. Germline-derived CDR1 and CDR2 are SGHTA and FQGTGA. J lost 1 base, V lost 9 bases, and 10 bases had no gene match. The sample belongs to a study of cytotoxic CD8 clonotypes in ibrutinib-treated CLL. Cryopreserved PBMCs provided around 1.9 micrograms of genomic DNA for the TCR beta libraries. Libraries were prepared by immunoSEQ multiplex PCR; TCRdb keeps only in-frame clonotypes and omits some of them. Of some 200,000 clones in the sample, approximately 79% are singletons; the top ten hold around 10%.

The source of this sequence is a human donor with chronic lymphocytic leukemia. The sample in question was PBMCs, obtained after 12 months of ibrutinib treatment. The V gene is TRBV7-3, the J gene TRBJ2-7, with 9 bases that match TRBD2. This chain's CDR3 is CASGGLAGRSYEQYF. The CDR3 coding sequence is TGTGCCAGTGGCGGGCTAGCGGGGCGGTCCTACGAGCAGTACTTC.